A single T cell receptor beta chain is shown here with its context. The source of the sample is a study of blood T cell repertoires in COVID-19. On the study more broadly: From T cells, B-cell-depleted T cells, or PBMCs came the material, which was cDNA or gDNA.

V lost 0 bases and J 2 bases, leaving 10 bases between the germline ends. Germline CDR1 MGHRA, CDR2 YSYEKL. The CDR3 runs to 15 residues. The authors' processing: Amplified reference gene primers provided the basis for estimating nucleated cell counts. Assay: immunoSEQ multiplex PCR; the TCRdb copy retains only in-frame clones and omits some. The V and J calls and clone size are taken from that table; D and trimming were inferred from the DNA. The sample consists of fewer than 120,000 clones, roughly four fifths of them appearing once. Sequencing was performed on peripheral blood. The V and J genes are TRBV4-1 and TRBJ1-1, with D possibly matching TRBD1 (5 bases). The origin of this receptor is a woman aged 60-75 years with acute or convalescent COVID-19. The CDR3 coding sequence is TGCGCCAGCAGCCAAGATGCCAGGGCAAACACTGAAGCTTTCTTT. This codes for CASSQDARANTEAFF.